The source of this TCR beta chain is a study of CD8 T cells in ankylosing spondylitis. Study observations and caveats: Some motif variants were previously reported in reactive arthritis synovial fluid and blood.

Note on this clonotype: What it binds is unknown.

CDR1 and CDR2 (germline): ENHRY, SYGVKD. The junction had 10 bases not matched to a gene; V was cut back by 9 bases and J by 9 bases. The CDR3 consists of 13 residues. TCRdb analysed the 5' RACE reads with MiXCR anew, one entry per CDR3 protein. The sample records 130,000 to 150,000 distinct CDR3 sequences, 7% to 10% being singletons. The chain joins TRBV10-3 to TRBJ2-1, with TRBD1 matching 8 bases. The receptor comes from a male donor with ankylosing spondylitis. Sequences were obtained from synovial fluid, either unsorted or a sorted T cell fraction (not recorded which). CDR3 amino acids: CAMTGTGESEQFF. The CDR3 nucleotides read TGTGCCATGACCGGGACAGGAGAAAGTGAGCAGTTCTTC.